A single sample is the source of the 27 T cell receptor beta chains below, sequenced in a study of neurological immune-mediated disorders. TCRdb reprocessed the 5' RACE reads via MiXCR and lists one record per CDR3 protein. This table has approximately 31,000 distinct CDR3 sequences, about 4.8% appearing once. Sequencing was carried out using PBMCs. The source is a man aged 18-30 years in good health.

This clonotype was seen at least ten times. The chain recombines TRBV30 with TRBJ1-5; 7 nucleotides agree with TRBD1. Germline V CDR1 and CDR2: GTSNPN, SVGIG (reference sequence). After removal of 7 bases from V and 0 bases from J, the junction contained 6 bases not matched to a gene. The CDR3 runs to 14 residues. The CDR3 loop reads CAFKTGTSNQPQHF. The CDR3 bases are TGTGCCTTCAAGACAGGGACTAGCAATCAGCCCCAGCATTTT.

This clonotype was counted many times. The chain recombines TRBV7-9 with TRBJ1-1; D not resolved. CDR1 and CDR2 from the germline V gene are SEHNR and FQNEAQ (reference sequence). This CDR3 contains 14 residues. V shed 7 bases and J shed 1 base, with 13 bases lying between them. The CDR3 here is CASKPRTENTEAFF. DNA of the CDR3: TGTGCCAGCAAACCTAGGACGGAGAACACTGAAGCTTTCTTT.

This clonotype was counted ten times or more. The CDR3 protein is CSASRNTGGFTDTQYF. The CDR3 DNA follows: TGCAGTGCTTCCAGAAACACAGGGGGCTTCACAGATACGCAGTATTTT. The chain couples TRBV20-1 to TRBJ2-3; TRBD1 matches at 9 bases. Germline assignment: CDR1 DFQATT and CDR2 SNEGSKA (reference sequence). After removal of 5 bases from V and 2 bases from J, the junction contained 11 bases not matched to a gene. The CDR3 extends over 16 amino acids.

V gene TRBV5-1 combines with J gene TRBJ1-4, with TRBD1 as a possible D gene (5 bases). Trimming removed 4 bases from V and 3 bases from J, with 13 bases in between. Germline-derived CDR1 and CDR2 are SGHRS and YFSETQ. The CDR3 totals 15 residues. CDR3 bases: TGCGCCAGCAGCACCGGGACCCATCCTAATGAAAAACTGTTTTTT. This gives the protein CASSTGTHPNEKLFF. Drawing the rest from reference TRBV5-1 and TRBJ1-4, the complete variable domain is KAGVTQTPRYLIKTRGQQVTLSCSPISGHRSVSWYQQTPGQGLQFLFEYFSETQRNKGNFPGRFSGRQFSNSRSEMNVSTLELGDSALYLCASSTGTHPNEKLFFGSGTQLSVL.

The sample holds many counts of this clonotype. This chain joins TRBV7-2 and TRBJ1-1; D is perhaps TRBD1 (6 bases). Trimming pared 6 bases from V and 0 bases from J, leaving 8 bases between. CDR1 and CDR2 from the germline V gene are SGHTA and FQGNSA. The CDR3 consists of 13 residues. In nucleotides, the CDR3 is TGTGCCAGCAGAACAGGGATGAACACTGAAGCTTTCTTT. This gives the protein CASRTGMNTEAFF.

On this clonotype itself: One end of the junction varies from germline; a read error may be responsible. This sequence joins TRBV5-1 and TRBJ1-2, with TRBD1 matching over 7 bases. There are 15 residues in the CDR3. Germline lookup yields CDR1 SGHRS and CDR2 YFSETQ. The CDR3 reads CACSVVGQSNYGYTF. CDR3 bases: TGCGCCTGCAGCGTTGTGGGACAGTCAAACTATGGCTACACCTTC.

This clonotype was recorded at least ten times. The chain employs TRBV12-3 or TRBV12-4 and TRBJ1-1, with D perhaps TRBD1 (6 bases). Trimming took off 5 bases at V and 4 bases at J, with 14 bases between the two ends. This CDR3 is built from 14 residues. This CDR3 reads CASSRRGGSTEAFF. The CDR3 DNA sequence: TGTGCCAGCAGTCGAAGGGGGGGGAGCACTGAAGCTTTCTTT.

This clonotype was recorded at least ten times. V gene TRBV6-6 combines with J gene TRBJ2-7; D uncertain. V shed 5 bases and J shed 3 bases, with 14 bases lying between them. The germline CDR1 and CDR2 sequences are MNHNY and SVGAGI (reference sequence). This CDR3 contains 14 residues. In DNA form, the CDR3 reads TGTGCCAGCAGTCCCACGACATTTTACTACGAGCAGTACTTC. Encoded protein: CASSPTTFYYEQYF.

This clonotype appeared many times. One junction end disagrees with the germline gene, perhaps due to a read error. The chain carries TRBV3-1 and TRBJ2-1, with TRBD1 identical over 7 bases. The CDR3 has 16 amino acids. Germline CDR1 and CDR2: LGHDT and YNNKEL (reference sequence). Here the CDR3 reads CASTQRQGPTYNEQFF. The CDR3 DNA reads as TGTGCCAGCACCCAACGACAGGGACCGACCTACAATGAGCAGTTCTTC.

This clonotype was picked up many times. This sequence joins TRBV10-3 and TRBJ2-2, with D unresolved. The V end lost 7 bases, the J end lost 3 bases, and 15 bases lay between the germline ends. This CDR3 has 15 residues. The germline gives CDR1 ENHRY, CDR2 SYGVKD. The CDR3 DNA sequence: TGTGCCATCAATTCCTGGGGTGGGGACACCGGGGAGCTGTTTTTT. Its protein is CAINSWGGDTGELFF.

Many counts were recorded for this clonotype. This chain uses TRBV4-2 with TRBJ1-3; possibly TRBD1 for D (5 bases). V gave up 4 bases and J gave up 3 bases, with 19 bases separating them. The CDR3 contains 17 residues. Germline V gene sequence: CDR1 LGHNA, CDR2 YNFKEQ. This CDR3 reads CASSLESGPSFGNTIYF. The CDR3 bases are TGTGCCAGCAGCCTTGAATCGGGACCTTCTTTTGGAAACACCATATATTTT.

In this sample, this clonotype turned up many times. The V gene is TRBV3-1, the J gene TRBJ1-3; D is undetermined. The germline V gene encodes CDR1 LGHDT and CDR2 YNNKEL (reference sequence). V gave up 3 bases and J gave up 4 bases, with 10 bases separating them. This CDR3 is built from 14 residues. The CDR3 loop is CASSQSGSGNTIYF. The CDR3 DNA reads as TGTGCCAGCAGCCAGTCTGGATCCGGAAACACCATATATTTT.

The gene calls are TRBV6-2 or TRBV6-3 and TRBJ1-2; the match to TRBD1 covers 9 bases. The length of the CDR3 is 14 residues. Losses at the gene ends were 6 bases for V and 4 bases for J; bases not matched to a gene: 6. The germline V gene has CDR1 MNHEY and CDR2 SVGEGT. The CDR3 protein is CASRSAGQGYGYTF. The DNA for the CDR3 is TGTGCCAGCAGATCGGCGGGACAGGGCTATGGCTACACCTTC.

This clonotype was detected many times. The chain couples TRBV5-1 to TRBJ2-7; 10 bases align to TRBD2. Germline V gene data show CDR1 as SGHRS and CDR2 as YFSETQ. The CDR3 contains 13 residues. V trimming: 7 bases; J trimming: 3 bases; junction bases outside the gene matches: 4. Written as DNA, the CDR3 is TGCGCCAGCGGTTCTAGCGGGGGCTACGAGCAGTACTTC. Its protein product is CASGSSGGYEQYF.

This clonotype was counted at least ten times. The chain combines TRBV12-3 or TRBV12-4 with TRBJ1-3, with a tentative D call TRBD1 (5 bases). V shed 8 bases and J shed 3 bases, with 11 bases lying between them. The CDR3 contains 13 residues. The DNA for the CDR3 is TGTGCCAGCCGAGTAGACAGTGGAAACACCATATATTTT. This codes for CASRVDSGNTIYF.

This clonotype was counted ten times or more. CDR3 bases: TGCAGTGCTTTGGAGACTAGGGGACAGTACTTC. Its translation is CSALETRGQYF. The chain joins TRBV20-1 to TRBJ2-5; a weak D match, TRBD2 (6 bases). This CDR3 is built from 11 residues. Germline V lookup: CDR1 DFQATT, CDR2 SNEGSKA (reference sequence). The germline V and J ends were trimmed by 5 bases and 11 bases, with 15 bases remaining between them.

This clonotype was detected ten times or more. The genes are TRBV4-2 and TRBJ2-3, with D maybe TRBD1 (5 bases). The CDR3 is made up of 17 amino acids. Trimming removed 0 bases at V and 6 bases at J, with 19 bases between. CDR1 and CDR2 (germline): LGHNA, YNFKEQ. The CDR3 sequence is CASSQDGIARVADTQYF. DNA of the CDR3: TGTGCCAGCAGCCAAGATGGGATAGCCAGGGTTGCGGATACGCAGTATTTT.

In this sample, this clonotype turned up many times. V is TRBV4-1 and J is TRBJ1-2; no firm D call. Germline V gives CDR1 MGHRA, CDR2 YSYEKL. V was pared by 4 bases and J by 3 bases, with 9 bases between. CDR3 size: 13 residues. CDR3 in amino acids: CASSPAGDYGYTF. The CDR3, as DNA: TGCGCCAGCAGCCCGGCGGGAGACTATGGCTACACCTTC.

There are many counts of this clonotype. The chain joins TRBV20-1 to TRBJ1-6; 11 bases agree with TRBD1. V was clipped by 0 bases and J by 2 bases; unmatched bases: 3. The CDR3 spans 17 residues. CDR1 and CDR2 from the germline V gene are DFQATT and SNEGSKA (reference sequence). This CDR3 reads CSARDGDRGAYNSPLHF. Written as DNA, the CDR3 is TGCAGTGCTAGAGATGGGGACAGGGGGGCCTATAATTCACCCCTCCACTTT.

This clonotype has a count of ten or more. The V and J genes are TRBV6-2 or TRBV6-3 and TRBJ2-1, with D tentatively TRBD1 (6 bases). The CDR3 totals 14 residues. V lost 7 bases and J lost 4, with 14 bases in between. Germline V CDR1 and CDR2: MNHEY, SVGEGT. The CDR3 bases are TGTGCCAGCACCCTCGGGACAATGTACAATGAGCAGTTCTTC. It translates to CASTLGTMYNEQFF.

This clonotype showed up many times. The chain joins TRBV5-1 to TRBJ1-1; D unresolved. With 2 bases removed from V and 8 bases from J, the gap between germline ends came to 13 bases. Germline loops: CDR1 SGHRS, CDR2 YFSETQ. There are 13 residues in the CDR3. CDR3 in amino acids: CASSLAEGSEAFF. DNA of the CDR3: TGCGCCAGCAGCTTAGCGGAGGGATCGGAAGCTTTCTTT.

This clonotype came up many times. The V gene is TRBV5-6, the J gene TRBJ2-2; the match to TRBD1 covers 9 bases. Trimming took 6 bases from V and 1 from J; bases not matched to a gene: 10. CDR3 length equals 17 residues. The germline V gene encodes CDR1 SGHDT and CDR2 YYEEEE. In nucleotides, the CDR3 is TGTGCCAGCAACCCACGTCGGGGACAGGGGAACACCGGGGAGCTGTTTTTT. This translates into CASNPRRGQGNTGELFF.

This clonotype showed up many times. The chain has TRBV5-1 and TRBJ2-3; D possibly corresponds to TRBD2 (6 bases). V lost 5 bases and J 1 base, leaving 8 bases between the germline ends. The CDR3 consists of 13 residues. Germline CDR1 is SGHRS and CDR2 is YFSETQ. CDR3 DNA sequence: TGCGCCAGCAGTCCTAGCGGCACAGATACGCAGTATTTT. Its translation: CASSPSGTDTQYF.

This clonotype was counted at least ten times. The chain couples TRBV18 to TRBJ2-3; D remains ambiguous. Germline V gives CDR1 KGHSH, CDR2 LQKENI. V lost 2 bases to trimming and J lost 4 bases, with 16 bases between them. This CDR3 is built from 16 residues. The chain's CDR3 is CASSPLATGSPDTQYF. CDR3 nucleotides: TGTGCCAGCTCACCATTGGCGACGGGCAGCCCAGATACGCAGTATTTT.

This clonotype occurred many times. V and J are TRBV5-5 and TRBJ1-6; no clear D. V shed 0 bases and J shed 10 bases, with 14 bases lying between them. CDR1 is SGHKS, CDR2 YYEKEE, per germline (reference sequence). The CDR3 runs to 15 residues. This CDR3 is CASSLDSRRGSPLHF. As DNA, the CDR3 is TGTGCCAGCAGCTTGGACAGTAGGCGGGGATCACCCCTCCACTTT.

This clonotype has a count of ten or more. This chain uses TRBV7-2 with TRBJ2-7, with D perhaps TRBD1 (5 bases). The V end was cut by 5 bases, the J end by 2 bases, with 16 bases between. Looked up from germline, CDR1 is SGHTA and CDR2 is FQGNSA. The CDR3 is 15 amino acids. CDR3 amino acids: CASSLSQDKTYEQYF. As DNA, the CDR3 is TGTGCCAGCAGCCTTAGCCAGGACAAGACCTACGAGCAGTACTTC.

There are many counts of this clonotype. The rearrangement uses TRBV10-2 and TRBJ2-3; D may be TRBD2 (5 bases). This CDR3 has 14 residues. Germline CDR1 reads WSHSY; CDR2 reads SAAADI. V was shortened by 1 base and J by 2 bases, with 7 bases between the two germline ends. The CDR3 region has the DNA TGCGCCAGCAGTGAGTGGGGAGACACAGATACGCAGTATTTT. This codes for CASSEWGDTDTQYF.